Each of the 9 T cell receptor beta chains below was sequenced from the same sample in a study of cytomegalovirus exposure and HLA in healthy donors. PCR was performed using 60 Vbeta and 13 Jbeta primers. TCRdb's table, derived via immunoSEQ multiplex PCR, lists solely in-frame clones and lacks some. Of roughly 120,000 clones listed, more than 65% are singletons. Sample: PBMCs. The receptors originated from a man younger than 35 in good health and CMV-seropositive.

The chain employs TRBV10-3 and TRBJ2-1; TRBD1 agrees at 7 bases. V shed 4 bases, J shed 3 bases, and the junction held 12 bases outside the gene matches. The CDR3 covers 17 residues. Germline assignment: CDR1 ENHRY and CDR2 SYGVKD. CDR3 DNA sequence: TGTGCCATCAGTGGGCCCCCGACAGGGTCCGTCTACAATGAGCAGTTCTTC. Residues: CAISGPPTGSVYNEQFF.

The chain is built from TRBV19 and TRBJ1-1; tentative D call: TRBD1 (5 bases). Trimming took 6 bases from V and 4 from J, leaving 12 bases between them. CDR3 length equals 13 residues. Germline CDR1 and CDR2: LNHDA and SQIVND (reference sequence). CDR3 DNA sequence: TGTGCCAGTAGCAGGGATTCAACCACTGAAGCTTTCTTT. It is translated as CASSRDSTTEAFF.

A remark on this clone: The germline gene is not matched at one end of the junction; a read error may be the cause. This chain connects TRBV14 to TRBJ2-1; 12 bases match TRBD2. Germline lookup yields CDR1 SGHDN and CDR2 FVKESK. This CDR3 spans 13 amino acids. CDR3 protein: CASSQDYSSGRVF. The DNA for the CDR3 is TGTGCCAGCAGCCAAGACTATTCTAGCGGGAGGGTCTTC.

This clone has just a few counts. CDR3 sequence reads: CASSWDRPLRRYEQYF. The CDR3 DNA follows: TGTGCCAGCAGCTGGGACAGGCCGCTCAGAAGATACGAGCAGTACTTC. This chain joins TRBV5-5 and TRBJ2-5; the match to TRBD1 covers 8 bases. The end of the DNA aligns better with TRBJ2-7, so the J call may be wrong. The CDR3 has 16 residues. Germline lookup yields CDR1 SGHKS and CDR2 YYEKEE (reference sequence).

The chain is built from TRBV19 and TRBJ1-5; D is unresolved. Trimming took off 5 bases at V and 2 bases at J, with 10 bases between the two ends. Germline V gives CDR1 LNHDA, CDR2 SQIVND (reference sequence). The length of the CDR3 is 14 residues. As DNA, the CDR3 is TGTGCCAGTAGTTCGGAGTCGGGCAATCAGCCCCAGCATTTT. Protein product: CASSSESGNQPQHF.

V and J are TRBV6-5 and TRBJ1-5, with a possible D match to TRBD1 (6 bases). Germline V gene lookup returns CDR1 MNHEY and CDR2 SVGAGI. The V and J ends lost 4 bases and 6 bases respectively, with 16 bases between them. This CDR3 region has 15 residues. CDR3: CASSFSGTLGQPQHF. CDR3 bases: TGTGCCAGCAGTTTTTCCGGGACATTAGGTCAGCCCCAGCATTTT.

The chain has TRBV6-5 and TRBJ1-2; no clear D gene. Trimming cost V 2 bases and J 2 bases, with 9 bases left between them. Germline CDR1 and CDR2: MNHEY and SVGAGI. The length of the CDR3 is 14 residues. In DNA form, the CDR3 reads TGTGCCAGCAGTTACGGTCCGGGGAACTATGGCTACACCTTC. It codes for CASSYGPGNYGYTF.

The V and J genes are TRBV28 and TRBJ1-6, with 8 nucleotides matching TRBD1. The V gene end was trimmed by 4 bases and the J gene end by 7 bases; junction bases not matched to a gene: 3. This CDR3 is 14 amino acids long. Germline CDR1 is MDHEN and CDR2 is SYDVKM. CDR3 nucleotides: TGTGCCAGCAGTTCATGGACAGGGAATTCACCCCTCCACTTT. It encodes CASSSWTGNSPLHF.

This chain joins TRBV28 and TRBJ1-2, with TRBD1 identical over 9 bases. CDR1 is MDHEN and CDR2 is SYDVKM in the germline V gene. The CDR3 has 17 amino acids. J lost 4 bases, V lost 4 bases, and 13 bases had no gene match. CDR3 protein: CASSSYWDRERSYGYTF. CDR3 nucleotide sequence: TGTGCCAGCAGTTCTTATTGGGACAGGGAAAGAAGCTATGGCTACACCTTC.